The TCR beta chain under discussion was sequenced for a study of T-cell memory formation after mild COVID-19. Germline loops: CDR1 SEHNR, CDR2 FQNEAQ (reference sequence). This CDR3 comprises 13 residues. V was clipped by 5 bases and J by 7 bases, with 14 bases between them. Regarding the study as a whole: Some responding clones appeared in pre-infection memory, suggesting cross-reactive memory joined.

One entry per CDR3 protein, called by TCRdb with MiXCR from the 5' RACE reads. The data contain roughly 300,000 distinct CDR3 sequences, under 8.5% of them seen just once; the ten biggest clones take up roughly 22%. In its sample, this clonotype was seen a few times. Its antigen is not known. V and J are TRBV7-9 and TRBJ1-2; maybe TRBD1 (6 bases). The sequenced sample consisted of PBMCs or a T cell subset sorted from them (not recorded which). The TCR comes from a man younger than 30 who had mild COVID-19 (a few samples of this study predate the infection). Cell type and time point are not known. The CDR3, as DNA: TGTGCCAGCAGCCTAGGACAGAAGGGTGGCTACACCTTC. Its translation is CASSLGQKGGYTF. Looking up the rest from reference TRBV7-9 and TRBJ1-2 gives the full variable domain: DTGVSQNPRHKITKRGQNVTFRCDPISEHNRLYWYRQTLGQGPEFLTYFQNEAQLEKSRLLSDRFSAERPKGSFSTLEIQRTEQGDSAMYLCASSLGQKGGYTFGSGTRLTVV.